Listed here are 21 T cell receptor beta chains from one sample, sequenced in a study of response to subunit inactivated influenza vaccine. TCRdb processed the RT-PCR reads anew with MiXCR; each CDR3 protein has one entry. The sample yields approximately 170,000 distinct CDR3 sequences, 10% to 15% seen once. This same sample was also taken into another study, of T cells expressing NK-cell markers. From that second work: TCR beta cDNA was made by 5'RACE template switching with UMIs.

The sequenced sample was CD8+ T cells sorted from PBMCs, obtained 11 to 12 days after vaccination. The receptors were sampled from a man aged 50 to 60 who received an inactivated influenza vaccine.

This clonotype has more than one count but fewer than ten. The chain combines TRBV28 with TRBJ2-1, with 7 bases that match TRBD1. Germline CDR1 MDHEN, CDR2 SYDVKM. V lost 6 bases, J lost 2 bases, and 10 bases stayed unmatched. There are 16 residues in the CDR3. DNA for the CDR3: TGTGCCAGCAGCTTCGCGACCGGGACAGCCTACAATGAGCAGTTCTTC. Its translation: CASSFATGTAYNEQFF. Drawing the rest from reference TRBV28 and TRBJ2-1, the complete variable domain is DVKVTQSSRYLVKRTGEKVFLECVQDMDHENMFWYRQDPGLGLRLIYFSYDVKMKEKGDIPEGYSVSREKKERFSLILESASTNQTSMYLCASSFATGTAYNEQFFGPGTRLTVL.

This clonotype has ten or more counts. The rearrangement links TRBV12-3 or TRBV12-4 to TRBJ1-2; maybe TRBD1 (6 bases). V dropped 4 bases and J dropped 8 bases, with 14 bases sitting between them. The length of the CDR3 is 13 residues. The CDR3 is CASSSYRVDGYTF. The CDR3 DNA sequence: TGTGCCAGCAGTTCGTACAGGGTAGACGGCTACACCTTC.

The chain joins TRBV19 to TRBJ1-5, with D hard to call. CDR1 and CDR2 from the germline V gene are LNHDA and SQIVND (reference sequence). The CDR3 loop spans 14 amino acids. Trimming stripped 1 base from V and 4 bases from J, with 8 bases between. The CDR3 is CASSIVRRNQPQHF. CDR3 DNA sequence: TGTGCCAGTAGTATAGTCCGAAGGAATCAGCCCCAGCATTTT. Full variable domain (rest looked up from reference TRBV19 and TRBJ1-5): DGGITQSPKYLFRKEGQNVTLSCEQNLNHDAMYWYRQDPGQGLRLIYYSQIVNDFQKGDIAEGYSVSREKKESFPLTVTSAQKNPTAFYLCASSIVRRNQPQHFGDGTRLSIL.

J is TRBJ1-1 and V is TRBV7-8, with 8 bases fitting TRBD1. V was pared by 6 bases and J by 4 bases, with 4 bases of the junction left unmatched. This CDR3 is built from 13 residues. Germline V gene data show CDR1 as SGHVS and CDR2 as FQNEAQ. The CDR3 region is CASRPTGGTEAFF. The CDR3 region has the DNA TGTGCCAGCAGACCCACAGGGGGCACTGAAGCTTTCTTT.

This clonotype was counted at least ten times. The chain carries TRBV10-3 and TRBJ2-2; D gene unclear. Trimming took 8 bases from V and 4 from J, leaving 8 bases between them. The germline V gene encodes CDR1 ENHRY and CDR2 SYGVKD. This CDR3 spans 12 amino acids. This chain's CDR3 is CAIAARTGELFF. The CDR3 DNA sequence: TGTGCCATCGCTGCGCGCACCGGGGAGCTGTTTTTT.

This sequence joins TRBV4-3 and TRBJ2-4; 7 bases match TRBD2. Germline V CDR1 and CDR2: LGHNA, YSLEER. V lost 0 bases to trimming and J lost 1 base; unmatched junction nucleotides: 9. The CDR3 consists of 18 residues. Written as DNA, the CDR3 is TGCGCCAGCAGCCAAGATCACCCGGGAGGAATGGCCAAAAACATTCAGTACTTC. Its protein product is CASSQDHPGGMAKNIQYF.

This clonotype was counted only a few times. This chain connects TRBV2 to TRBJ2-1; 10 bases are shared with TRBD2. Germline V lookup: CDR1 SNHLY, CDR2 FYNNEI. V was pared by 3 bases and J by 1 base, with 6 bases of the junction left unmatched. CDR3 size: 17 residues. The CDR3 reads CASSDETSGYSYNEQFF. The CDR3 DNA sequence: TGTGCCAGCAGTGATGAGACTAGCGGGTATTCCTACAATGAGCAGTTCTTC. Combining the CDR3 with reference TRBV2 and TRBJ2-1 gives the whole variable domain EPEVTQTPSHQVTQMGQEVILRCVPISNHLYFYWYRQILGQKVEFLVSFYNNEISEKSEIFDDQFSVERPDGSNFTLKIRSTKLEDSAMYFCASSDETSGYSYNEQFFGPGTRLTVL.

This clonotype was observed many times. This sequence joins TRBV12-3 or TRBV12-4 and TRBJ2-1; D gene uncertain. The CDR3 runs to 12 residues. Trimming stripped 5 bases from V and 10 bases from J, with 12 bases between. The CDR3 protein is CASSTGGREQFF. CDR3 DNA: TGTGCCAGCAGTACGGGTGGTAGAGAGCAGTTCTTC.

This clonotype was found a few times. The V gene is TRBV3-1, the J gene TRBJ1-3, with a weak D call TRBD1 (5 bases). This CDR3 comprises 16 residues. Germline values: CDR1 LGHDT, CDR2 YNNKEL (reference sequence). V was clipped by 1 base and J by 5 bases, with 15 bases between them. CDR3 nucleotide sequence: TGTGCCAGCAGCCAAGTTGGGGGACCGAAGCGAAACACCATATATTTT. Protein product: CASSQVGGPKRNTIYF.

This chain joins TRBV29-1 and TRBJ2-7; TRBD1 aligns across 8 bases. Germline trimming cut 8 bases from V and 7 bases from J; bases unmatched to any gene: 13. Germline CDR1 is SQVTM and CDR2 is ANQGSEA. The CDR3 contains 13 residues. In DNA form, the CDR3 reads TGCAGCTTCTGGGGGCAGGGGGCGAGAGAGCAGTACTTC. Its translation: CSFWGQGAREQYF.

CDR3 in DNA: TGCGCCAGCAGCCCCTGGACAGGGGAGGAATCGACAGATACGCAGTATTTT. This codes for CASSPWTGEESTDTQYF. V gene TRBV5-1 combines with J gene TRBJ2-3; 9 nucleotides agree with TRBD1. With V trimmed by 4 bases and J by 3 bases, 12 bases remained unmatched. Germline V gene data show CDR1 as SGHRS and CDR2 as YFSETQ. CDR3 length equals 17 residues.

DNA for the CDR3: TGCGCCAGCAGCCGGACCAGGCCGAACACCGGGGAGCTGTTTTTT. As protein: CASSRTRPNTGELFF. This chain connects TRBV4-1 to TRBJ2-2; D is uncertain. The V gene's germline CDR1 is MGHRA and CDR2 YSYEKL. This CDR3 is 15 amino acids long. V was shortened by 4 bases and J by 0 bases, with 9 bases between the two germline ends.

In this sample, this clonotype turned up a few times. This chain connects TRBV25-1 to TRBJ2-3, with a weak D call TRBD1 (5 bases). Germline CDR1 and CDR2: MGHDK and SYGVNS. The CDR3 is 12 residues long. V was clipped by 9 bases and J by 4 bases, with 11 bases between them. The chain's CDR3 is CASRQRPDTQYF. The CDR3 bases are TGTGCCAGTAGACAGCGCCCAGATACGCAGTATTTT.

This clonotype showed up many times. The chain employs TRBV7-9 and TRBJ1-6, with 7 bases matching TRBD1. CDR3 length: 11 amino acids. The V and J ends lost 9 bases and 14 bases, in that order; junction bases with no gene match: 7. Per the germline V gene, CDR1 is SEHNR and CDR2 is FQNEAQ (reference sequence). The CDR3 protein is CASGTDDTLHF. CDR3 nucleotides: TGTGCCAGTGGGACAGACGACACCCTCCACTTT.

This clonotype was seen ten or more times. J is TRBJ2-3 and V is TRBV3-1, with D possibly matching TRBD2 (5 bases). Germline V gene data show CDR1 as LGHDT and CDR2 as YNNKEL (reference sequence). The CDR3 totals 16 residues. The V and J ends lost 4 bases and 1 base respectively, with 15 bases between them. CDR3 DNA sequence: TGTGCCAGCAGCCTCGGGATCAAAGGAGGCACAGATACGCAGTATTTT. It translates to CASSLGIKGGTDTQYF.

This clonotype was counted a few times. The rearrangement joins TRBV29-1 to TRBJ1-1; no clear D gene. Per germline, CDR1 SQVTM and CDR2 ANQGSEA. Trimming removed 4 bases from V and 0 bases from J, with 9 bases in between. The CDR3 length is 13 residues. Here the CDR3 reads CSVGGLLNTEAFF. The CDR3, as DNA: TGCAGCGTTGGTGGGTTATTGAACACTGAAGCTTTCTTT.

This clonotype was counted a few times. The chain carries TRBV7-2 and TRBJ2-3; 8 bases line up with TRBD2. Germline CDR1 reads SGHTA; CDR2 reads FQGNSA. V lost 2 bases, J lost 2 bases, and 9 bases stayed unmatched. This CDR3 spans 17 amino acids. CDR3 loop: CASSLYSGAILTDTQYF. The CDR3 nucleotides read TGTGCCAGCAGCTTATATAGCGGGGCGATTCTCACAGATACGCAGTATTTT.

This clonotype was detected a few times. V gene TRBV12-3 or TRBV12-4 combines with J gene TRBJ2-7; 7 nucleotides align to TRBD1. Losses at the gene ends were 4 bases for V and 6 bases for J; bases not matched to a gene: 21. This CDR3 region has 18 residues. CDR3 region: CASSSAIVRQGSLSEQYF. The CDR3 DNA is TGTGCCAGCAGTTCCGCAATAGTTCGACAGGGCAGCCTCTCCGAGCAGTACTTC.

This chain joins TRBV7-9 and TRBJ2-2; a weak D match, TRBD2 (5 bases). Germline loops: CDR1 SEHNR, CDR2 FQNEAQ (reference sequence). There are 16 residues in the CDR3. V was cut by 1 base and J by 4 bases, with 13 bases left in between. CDR3 sequence reads: CASSLEVGGPTGELFF. The CDR3 DNA reads TGTGCCAGCAGCTTAGAGGTCGGAGGCCCCACCGGGGAGCTGTTTTTT. The whole variable domain, filled in from reference TRBV7-9 and TRBJ2-2, reads DTGVSQNPRHKITKRGQNVTFRCDPISEHNRLYWYRQTLGQGPEFLTYFQNEAQLEKSRLLSDRFSAERPKGSFSTLEIQRTEQGDSAMYLCASSLEVGGPTGELFFGEGSRLTVL.

This clonotype was observed a few times. This chain links TRBV11-2 with TRBJ1-1, with D maybe TRBD1 (6 bases). Germline V CDR1 and CDR2: SGHAT, FQNNGV. The CDR3 spans 12 residues. With 8 bases removed from V and 5 bases from J, the gap between germline ends came to 12 bases. The CDR3 DNA is TGTGCCAGCGAACAGGGTTTTACTGAAGCTTTCTTT. Amino acid sequence: CASEQGFTEAFF.

This sequence joins TRBV3-1 and TRBJ2-7, with D possibly matching TRBD1 (6 bases). Germline V gene lookup returns CDR1 LGHDT and CDR2 YNNKEL (reference sequence). The CDR3 length is 13 residues. Trimming took off 2 bases at V and 2 bases at J, with 7 bases between the two ends. This CDR3 reads CASSQTGTYEQYF. In DNA form, the CDR3 reads TGTGCCAGCAGCCAAACAGGGACCTACGAGCAGTACTTC.